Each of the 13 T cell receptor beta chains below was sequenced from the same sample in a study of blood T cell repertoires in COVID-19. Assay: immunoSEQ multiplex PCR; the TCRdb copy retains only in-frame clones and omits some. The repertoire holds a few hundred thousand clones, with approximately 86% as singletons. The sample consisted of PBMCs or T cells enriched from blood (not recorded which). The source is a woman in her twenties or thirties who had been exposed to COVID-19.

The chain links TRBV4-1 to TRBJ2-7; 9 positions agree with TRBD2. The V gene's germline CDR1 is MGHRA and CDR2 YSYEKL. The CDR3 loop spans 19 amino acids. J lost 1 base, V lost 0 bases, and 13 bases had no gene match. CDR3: CASSQEMQLAGVPSYEQYF. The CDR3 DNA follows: TGCGCCAGCAGCCAAGAAATGCAGTTAGCGGGGGTCCCTTCCTACGAGCAGTACTTC.

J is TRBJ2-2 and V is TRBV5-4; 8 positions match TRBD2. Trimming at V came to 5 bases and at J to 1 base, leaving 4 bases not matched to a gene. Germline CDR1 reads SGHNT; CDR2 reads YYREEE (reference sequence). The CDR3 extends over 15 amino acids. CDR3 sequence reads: CASRNSGENTGELFF. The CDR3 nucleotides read TGTGCCAGCAGGAATAGCGGGGAGAACACCGGGGAGCTGTTTTTT.

The CDR3 DNA follows: TGTGCCAGCAGTTTACTAGCGGGATTTGACAATGAGCAGTTCTTC. The encoded protein is CASSLLAGFDNEQFF. The gene calls are TRBV27 and TRBJ2-1, with 9 bases identical to TRBD2. The CDR3 has 15 amino acids. CDR1 is MNHEY and CDR2 is SMNVEV in the germline V gene (reference sequence). V shed 2 bases, J shed 5 bases, and the junction held 4 bases outside the gene matches.

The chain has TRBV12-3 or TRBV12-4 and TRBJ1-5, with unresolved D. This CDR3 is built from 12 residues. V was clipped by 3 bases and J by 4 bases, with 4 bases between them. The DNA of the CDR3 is TGTGCCAGCAGTTTGGAGAATCAGCCCCAGCATTTT. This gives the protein CASSLENQPQHF.

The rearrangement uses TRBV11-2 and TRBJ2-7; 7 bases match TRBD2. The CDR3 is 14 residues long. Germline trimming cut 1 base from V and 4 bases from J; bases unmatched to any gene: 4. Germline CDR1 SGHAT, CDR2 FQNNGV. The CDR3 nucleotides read TGTGCCAGCAGCTTAGCCTCCGGGGGGTACGAGCAGTACTTC. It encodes CASSLASGGYEQYF.

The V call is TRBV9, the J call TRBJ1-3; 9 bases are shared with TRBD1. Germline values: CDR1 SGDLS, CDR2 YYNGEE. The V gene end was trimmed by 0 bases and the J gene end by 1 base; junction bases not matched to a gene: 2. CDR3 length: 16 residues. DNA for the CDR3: TGTGCCAGCAGCGTAGCGGGGACAGGGTCTGGAAACACCATATATTTT. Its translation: CASSVAGTGSGNTIYF.

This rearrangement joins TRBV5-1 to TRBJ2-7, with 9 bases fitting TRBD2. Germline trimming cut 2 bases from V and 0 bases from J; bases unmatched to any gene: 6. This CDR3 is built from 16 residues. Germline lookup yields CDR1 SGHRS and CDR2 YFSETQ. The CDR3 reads CASSFGLAGNSYEQYF. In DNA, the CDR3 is TGCGCCAGCAGCTTCGGTCTAGCGGGGAACTCCTACGAGCAGTACTTC.

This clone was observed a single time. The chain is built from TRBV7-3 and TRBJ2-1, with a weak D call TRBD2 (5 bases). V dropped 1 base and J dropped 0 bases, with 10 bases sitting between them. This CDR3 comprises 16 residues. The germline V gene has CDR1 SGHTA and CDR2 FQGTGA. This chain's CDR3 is CASSLNAGGSYNEQFF. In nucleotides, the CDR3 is TGTGCCAGCAGCTTAAACGCAGGAGGCTCCTACAATGAGCAGTTCTTC.

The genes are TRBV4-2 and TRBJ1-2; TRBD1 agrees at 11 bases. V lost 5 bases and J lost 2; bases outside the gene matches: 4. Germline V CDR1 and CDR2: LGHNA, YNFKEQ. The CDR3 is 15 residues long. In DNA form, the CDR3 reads TGTGCCAGCAGCTCCGGACAGGGGGCAAACTATGGCTACACCTTC. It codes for CASSSGQGANYGYTF.

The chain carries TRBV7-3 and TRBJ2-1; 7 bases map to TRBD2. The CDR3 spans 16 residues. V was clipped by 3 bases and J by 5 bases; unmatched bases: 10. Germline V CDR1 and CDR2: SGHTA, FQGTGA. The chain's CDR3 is CASSFNGGTMNNEQFF. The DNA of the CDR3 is TGTGCCAGCAGCTTCAATGGTGGGACTATGAACAATGAGCAGTTCTTC. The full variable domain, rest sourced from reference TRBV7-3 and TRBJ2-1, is GAGVSQTPSNKVTEKGKYVELRCDPISGHTALYWYRQSLGQGPEFLIYFQGTGAADDSGLPNDRFFAVRPEGSVSTLKIQRTERGDSAVYLCASSFNGGTMNNEQFFGPGTRLTVL.

This CDR3 is CASSAQANTEAFF. CDR3 DNA: TGTGCCAGCAGTGCTCAGGCGAACACTGAAGCTTTCTTT. The chain carries TRBV2 and TRBJ1-1; D uncertain. The CDR3 has 13 amino acids. Trimming shortened V by 4 bases and J by 1 base, and 7 bases separated the two germline ends. The germline CDR1 and CDR2 sequences are SNHLY and FYNNEI.

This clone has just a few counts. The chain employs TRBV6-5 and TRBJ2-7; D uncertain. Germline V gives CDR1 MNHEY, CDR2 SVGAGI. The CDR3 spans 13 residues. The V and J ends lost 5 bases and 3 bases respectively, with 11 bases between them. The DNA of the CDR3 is TGTGCCAGCAGTCCCCTCTCCCTCTACGAGCAGTACTTC. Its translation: CASSPLSLYEQYF.

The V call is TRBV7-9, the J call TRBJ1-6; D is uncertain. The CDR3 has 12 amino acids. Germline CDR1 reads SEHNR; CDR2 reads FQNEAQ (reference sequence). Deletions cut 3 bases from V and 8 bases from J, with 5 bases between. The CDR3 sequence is CASSFLDSPLHF. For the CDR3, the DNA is TGTGCCAGCAGCTTTCTAGATTCACCCCTCCACTTT.